These 3 T cell receptor beta chains were sequenced from one sample in a study of blood T cell repertoires in COVID-19. Libraries were prepared by immunoSEQ multiplex PCR; TCRdb keeps only in-frame clonotypes and omits some of them. The sample lists under 200,000 clones; about four fifths were seen once. The sequencing input was peripheral blood. These receptors all come from a man aged 70 or older with active or convalescent COVID-19.

A single count supports this clone. The V call is TRBV21-1, the J call TRBJ1-5; the table calls TRBD1, which could not be checked here. TRBV21-1 is marked as a pseudogene. CDR3 length: 21 residues. CDR3 in amino acids: CASSKEWQGTGGYSGNQPQHF. For the CDR3, the DNA is TGTGCCAGCAGCAAAGAGTGGCAGGGAACAGGGGGATATTCGGGCAATCAGCCCCAGCATTTT.

The V and J genes are TRBV15 and TRBJ1-2; possible D gene TRBD1, 5 bases. This CDR3 spans 15 amino acids. Germline values: CDR1 LNHNV, CDR2 YYDKDF (reference sequence). Trimming left V 0 bases short and J 6 bases short, with 14 bases between. The DNA of the CDR3 is TGTGCCACCAGCAGAGACAGGGTAGCTGGGGATGGCTACACCTTC. The encoded protein is CATSRDRVAGDGYTF.

The chain combines TRBV6-6 with TRBJ1-2; a weak D match, TRBD1 (5 bases). Deletions cut 2 bases from V and 7 bases from J, with 11 bases between. Per germline, CDR1 MNHNY and CDR2 SVGAGI (reference sequence). This CDR3 spans 13 amino acids. CDR3 protein: CASSYPMGGGYTF. CDR3 in DNA: TGTGCCAGCAGTTACCCGATGGGGGGTGGCTACACCTTC.